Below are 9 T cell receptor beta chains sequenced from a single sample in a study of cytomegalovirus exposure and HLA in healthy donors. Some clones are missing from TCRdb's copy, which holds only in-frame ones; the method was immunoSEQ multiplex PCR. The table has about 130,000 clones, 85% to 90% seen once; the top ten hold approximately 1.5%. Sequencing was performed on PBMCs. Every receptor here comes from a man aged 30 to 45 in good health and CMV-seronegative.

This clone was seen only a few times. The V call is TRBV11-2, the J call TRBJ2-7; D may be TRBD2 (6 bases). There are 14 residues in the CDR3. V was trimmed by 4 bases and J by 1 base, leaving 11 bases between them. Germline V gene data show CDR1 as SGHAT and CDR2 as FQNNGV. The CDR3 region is CASSSYSGSYEQYF. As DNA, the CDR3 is TGTGCCAGCAGCTCATATAGCGGATCCTACGAGCAGTACTTC.

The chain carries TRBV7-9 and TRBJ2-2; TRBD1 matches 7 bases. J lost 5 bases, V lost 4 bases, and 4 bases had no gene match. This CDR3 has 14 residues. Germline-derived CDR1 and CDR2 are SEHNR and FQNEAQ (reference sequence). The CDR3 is CASSSWTGTGELFF. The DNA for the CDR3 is TGTGCCAGCAGCTCATGGACAGGAACCGGGGAGCTGTTTTTT.

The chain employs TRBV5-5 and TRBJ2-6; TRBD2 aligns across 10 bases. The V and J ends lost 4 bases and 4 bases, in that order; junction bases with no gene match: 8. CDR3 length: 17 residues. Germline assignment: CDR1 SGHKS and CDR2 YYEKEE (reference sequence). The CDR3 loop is CASSLASGSSGANVLTF. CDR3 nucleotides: TGTGCCAGCAGCCTCGCTAGCGGGAGTTCAGGGGCCAACGTCCTGACTTTC.

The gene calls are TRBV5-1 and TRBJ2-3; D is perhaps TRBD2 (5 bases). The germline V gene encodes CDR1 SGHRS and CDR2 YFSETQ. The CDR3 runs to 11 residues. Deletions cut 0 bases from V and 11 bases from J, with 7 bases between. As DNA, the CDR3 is TGCGCCAGCAGCTTGGACCGGGAGCAGTATTTT. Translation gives CASSLDREQYF.

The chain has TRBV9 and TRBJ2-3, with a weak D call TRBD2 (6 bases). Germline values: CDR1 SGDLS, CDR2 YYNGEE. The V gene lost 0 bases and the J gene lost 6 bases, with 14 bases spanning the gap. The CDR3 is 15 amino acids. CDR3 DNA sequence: TGTGCCAGCAGCGTAGATCCTAGCGTGTCGGATACGCAGTATTTT. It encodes CASSVDPSVSDTQYF.

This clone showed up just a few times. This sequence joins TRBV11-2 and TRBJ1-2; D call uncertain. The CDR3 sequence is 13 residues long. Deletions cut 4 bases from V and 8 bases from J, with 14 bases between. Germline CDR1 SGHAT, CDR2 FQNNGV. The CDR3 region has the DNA TGTGCCAGCAGCTCCGGGGTTGGCCGGGGCTACACCTTC. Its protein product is CASSSGVGRGYTF. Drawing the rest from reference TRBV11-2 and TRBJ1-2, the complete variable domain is EAGVAQSPRYKIIEKRQSVAFWCNPISGHATLYWYQQILGQGPKLLIQFQNNGVVDDSQLPKDRFSAERLKGVDSTLKIQPAKLEDSAVYLCASSSGVGRGYTFGSGTRLTVV.

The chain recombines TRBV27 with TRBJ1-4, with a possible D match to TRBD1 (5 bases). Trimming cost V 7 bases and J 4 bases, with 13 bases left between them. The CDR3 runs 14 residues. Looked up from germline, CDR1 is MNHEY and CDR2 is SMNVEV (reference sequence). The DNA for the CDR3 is TGTGCCAGCAAACGGATCGGGGGTAATGAAAAACTGTTTTTT. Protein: CASKRIGGNEKLFF.

The CDR3 nucleotides read TGTGCCAGCAGCGTATCTGACAGGGGTGGCAACACTGAAGCTTTCTTT. This sequence encodes CASSVSDRGGNTEAFF. The chain recombines TRBV9 with TRBJ1-1; 8 bases match TRBD1. With V trimmed by 1 base and J by 2 bases, 7 bases remained unmatched. CDR1 is SGDLS, CDR2 YYNGEE, per germline. The CDR3 runs to 16 residues.

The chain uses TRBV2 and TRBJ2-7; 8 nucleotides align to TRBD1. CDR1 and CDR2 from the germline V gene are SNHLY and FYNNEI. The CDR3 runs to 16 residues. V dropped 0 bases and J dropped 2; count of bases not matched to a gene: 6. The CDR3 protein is CASSEALDRVTYEQYF. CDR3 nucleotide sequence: TGTGCCAGCAGTGAAGCACTGGACAGGGTTACCTACGAGCAGTACTTC.